This T cell receptor (beta chain) was captured in a study of blood T cells in healthy people across ages. Study outcomes and limitations: A strong correlation was seen between TCR beta diversity and naive T cell percentage.

Per sample, a minimum of 6 million PBMCs were isolated. The extraction recovered at least 5 micrograms of total RNA per sample. A sample-barcoded 5' primer and a J-beta primer mix were used in a second PCR of about 6 to 12 cycles. TCRdb passed the 5' RACE reads through MiXCR, listing each CDR3 protein once. The data contain about 620,000 distinct CDR3 sequences, 40% to 65% of them singletons. This clonotype was counted between two and nine times. The antigen is unknown. The CDR3 loop spans 16 amino acids. Germline-derived CDR1 and CDR2 are SGHTA and FQGNSA. V was shortened by 2 bases and J by 5 bases, with 15 bases between the two germline ends.

The rearrangement links TRBV7-2 to TRBJ2-2; D unclear. Input material: blood. The receptor was isolated from a woman at least 80 years old in good health. CDR3 residues: CASSLYRASRTGELFF. The CDR3, as DNA: TGTGCCAGCAGCTTATATAGGGCTAGTAGGACCGGGGAGCTGTTTTTT.